Sequencing of this T cell receptor (beta chain) was carried out in a study of blood T cells in healthy people across ages. The overall study: About one barcoded beta molecule per two T cells was the capture yield of template switching.

The V gene's germline CDR1 is MDHEN and CDR2 SYDVKM. The J segment lost 6 bases and the V segment lost 10 bases, leaving 10 bases of the junction unmatched. The CDR3 has 15 residues. Combining a sample-barcoded 5' primer with a J-beta primer mix, a second PCR ran for about 6 to 12 cycles. Each CDR3 protein gets one entry after TCRdb re-called the 5' RACE reads with MiXCR. The sample yields 1,300,000 or so distinct CDR3 sequences, around 55% seen once. This clonotype was recorded a few times. V gene TRBV28 combines with J gene TRBJ2-1; TRBD1 aligns across 12 bases. The sequence came from a man in his late teens or twenties in good health. Sequencing was done on a sample of blood. The CDR3 loop reads CATGGTGGMGNEQFF. CDR3 in DNA: TGTGCCACCGGGGGGACAGGGGGCATGGGCAATGAGCAGTTCTTC.